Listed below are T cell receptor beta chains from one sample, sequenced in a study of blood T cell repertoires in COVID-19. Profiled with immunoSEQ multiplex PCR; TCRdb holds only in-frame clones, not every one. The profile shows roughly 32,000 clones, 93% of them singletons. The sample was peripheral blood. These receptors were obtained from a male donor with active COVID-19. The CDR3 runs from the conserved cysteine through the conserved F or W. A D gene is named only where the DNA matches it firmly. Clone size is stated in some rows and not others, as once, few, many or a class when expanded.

CASSAGGAHYGYTF,TGTGCCAGCTCGGCAGGGGGCGCCCACTATGGCTACACCTTC,TRBV2,.,TRBD1,TRBJ1-2
CASSLVGGSSYNEQFF,TGTGCCAGCAGCTTAGTGGGGGGTAGCTCCTACAATGAGCAGTTCTTC,TRBV7-2,.,.,TRBJ2-1
CASSLFGAEAFF,TGTGCCAGCAGCCTCTTCGGGGCTGAAGCTTTCTTT,TRBV12-3/TRBV12-4,.,.,TRBJ1-1
CASRRNRGAQETQYF,TGTGCCAGCAGACGCAATCGGGGGGCCCAAGAGACCCAGTACTTC,TRBV7-8,.,.,TRBJ2-5
CASSFYATERRYNQPQHF,TGTGCCAGCAGTTTTTATGCCACTGAGAGGAGGTACAATCAGCCCCAGCATTTT,TRBV6-2/TRBV6-3,.,.,TRBJ1-5
CASSMEEGIPMNTEAFF,TGTGCCAGTAGTATGGAGGAGGGGATTCCCATGAACACTGAAGCTTTCTTT,TRBV19,.,.,TRBJ1-1
CASSDLAGTTDTQYF,TGCGCCAGCAGTGACCTAGCGGGCACCACAGATACGCAGTATTTT,TRBV10-2,.,TRBD2,TRBJ2-3
CATRQDRGNYGYTF,TGTGCCACCAGACAGGACAGGGGAAACTATGGCTACACCTTC,TRBV15,.,TRBD1,TRBJ1-2
CASRSYNEQFF,TGCGCCAGCAGGAGTTACAATGAGCAGTTCTTC,TRBV4-3,.,.,TRBJ2-1
CASSIKLGQGDYGYTF,TGTGCCAGTAGTATAAAGTTGGGACAGGGGGACTATGGCTACACCTTC,TRBV19,.,TRBD1,TRBJ1-2
CASSITSGGPRKTQYF,TGTGCCAGTAGTATAACTAGCGGGGGGCCTCGGAAGACCCAGTACTTC,TRBV19,once,TRBD2,TRBJ2-5
CASSPRQGRNYGYTF,TGTGCCAGCAGCCCTCGACAGGGGAGGAACTATGGCTACACCTTC,TRBV7-2,.,TRBD1,TRBJ1-2
CASNRAGASYNEQFF,TGTGCCAGCAATCGAGCGGGGGCCTCCTACAATGAGCAGTTCTTC,TRBV6-5,.,TRBD2,TRBJ2-1
CASSPLSREGHGYTF,TGTGCCAGCTCACCACTCTCCAGGGAGGGACATGGCTACACCTTC,TRBV18,.,.,TRBJ1-2
CASSYTGVNEKLFF,TGTGCCAGCAGTTATACGGGAGTAAATGAAAAACTGTTTTTT,TRBV27,once,.,TRBJ1-4
CASTIWGQGRAFF,TGTGCCAGCACAATCTGGGGGCAGGGACGAGCTTTCTTT,TRBV2,once,.,TRBJ1-1
CASSPAQGLYNSPLHF,TGTGCCAGCAGCCCCGCTCAGGGGTTGTATAATTCACCCCTCCACTTT,TRBV5-4,.,.,TRBJ1-6
CASSPGGTQYF,TGTGCCAGCTCCCCGGGTGGGACCCAGTACTTC,TRBV18,.,.,TRBJ2-5
CASRVRGLNSGNTIYF,TGTGCCAGCAGGGTTCGCGGTCTTAACTCTGGAAACACCATATATTTT,TRBV21-1,.,.,TRBJ1-3
CASSQEPSGGNTGELFF,TGCGCCAGCAGCCAAGAACCTAGCGGGGGTAACACCGGGGAGCTGTTTTTT,TRBV4-3,.,TRBD2,TRBJ2-2
CASSLLQGQPQHF,TGTGCCAGCAGCTTGCTACAGGGCCAGCCCCAGCATTTT,TRBV7-9,.,.,TRBJ1-5
CASSYRETDTQYF,TGTGCCAGCAGTTACAGGGAGACAGATACGCAGTATTTT,TRBV6-2/TRBV6-3,.,.,TRBJ2-3
CASSLEGATANTGELFF,TGTGCCAGCAGCTTAGAGGGGGCTACGGCGAACACCGGGGAGCTGTTTTTT,TRBV7-2,.,TRBD1,TRBJ2-2
CASSSILRGERNNEQFF,TGCGCCAGCAGCTCCATCCTCAGGGGCGAGAGAAACAATGAGCAGTTCTTC,TRBV5-1,.,.,TRBJ2-1
CASTLDRGPLNPQHF,TGTGCCAGTACTCTGGACAGGGGGCCTCTGAACCCCCAGCATTTT,TRBV19,.,TRBD1,TRBJ1-5
CASSGRTTGLRGRGNTIYF,TGTGCCAGCAGCGGCCGGACCACAGGACTCAGGGGGCGAGGAAACACCATATATTTT,TRBV4-2,.,TRBD1,TRBJ1-3
CASSRGQLRGGRGTDTQYF,TGTGCCAGCAGCCGAGGACAACTGCGGGGGGGCCGGGGCACAGATACGCAGTATTTT,TRBV3-1/TRBV3-2,.,TRBD2,TRBJ2-3
CASSQGSRQGSGGYTF,TGCGCCAGCAGCCAAGGATCGAGGCAGGGGTCGGGTGGCTACACCTTC,TRBV4-3,.,.,TRBJ1-2
CASREEGVYNSPLHF,TGTGCCAGCAGGGAGGAGGGTGTCTATAATTCACCCCTCCACTTT,TRBV2,.,.,TRBJ1-6
CATSRDQGKETQYF,TGTGCCACCAGCAGAGATCAGGGTAAAGAGACCCAGTACTTC,TRBV15,once,.,TRBJ2-5
CASSKGQGPHEQYF,TGTGCCAGTAGTAAAGGACAGGGGCCCCACGAGCAGTACTTC,TRBV19,.,TRBD1,TRBJ2-7
CASSQGLSGNTIYF,TGTGCCAGCAGCCAGGGCCTTTCTGGAAACACCATATATTTT,TRBV25-1,.,.,TRBJ1-3
CASSVVFDGGGRTDTQYF,TGTGCCAGCAGCGTAGTGTTCGATGGGGGGGGTCGCACAGATACGCAGTATTTT,TRBV9,.,TRBD2,TRBJ2-3
CASSLAATYTNYGYTF,TGTGCCAGCAGCTTAGCGGCGACATATACGAACTATGGCTACACCTTC,TRBV7-2,.,.,TRBJ1-2
CASSGGFRDSPLHF,TGTGCCAGCAGCGGGGGTTTTAGAGATTCACCCCTCCACTTT,TRBV27,.,.,TRBJ1-6
CASSPLNDLRRGYTF,TGTGCCAGCTCACCTTTAAACGACCTCCGGCGGGGCTACACCTTC,TRBV18,once,.,TRBJ1-2
CASSRPRGTGVYDGYTF,TGTGCCAGCTCACGCCCACGGGGGACAGGTGTTTATGATGGCTACACCTTC,TRBV18,.,TRBD1,TRBJ1-2
CASSLDRGIQPQHF,TGTGCCAGCAGTTTAGATCGAGGCATCCAGCCCCAGCATTTT,TRBV27,.,.,TRBJ1-5
CASSPYTQELYGYTF,TGCGCCAGCAGCCCATACACACAGGAGCTCTATGGCTACACCTTC,TRBV5-1,.,.,TRBJ1-2
CASSPGQTLTYEQYF,TGTGCCAGCAGCCCGGGACAGACCCTCACCTACGAGCAGTACTTC,TRBV5-6,.,TRBD1,TRBJ2-7
CASSFGQRNTEAFF,TGTGCCAGCAGCTTCGGACAGAGGAACACTGAAGCTTTCTTT,TRBV7-2,.,.,TRBJ1-1
CATSRGAQGAYQPQHF,TGTGCCACCAGCAGAGGAGCCCAGGGGGCTTATCAGCCCCAGCATTTT,TRBV15,.,TRBD1,TRBJ1-5
CASRPDREAGGYTF,TGTGCCAGCAGGCCGGACAGGGAGGCGGGTGGCTACACCTTC,TRBV6-5,.,TRBD1,TRBJ1-2
CASSLGQGNAFF,TGTGCCAGCAGCCTCGGACAGGGCAATGCTTTCTTT,TRBV2,.,TRBD1,TRBJ1-1
CASSLYTISSGANVLTF,TGCGCCAGCAGCTTATACACCATCAGCTCTGGGGCCAACGTCCTGACTTTC,TRBV5-1,.,.,TRBJ2-6
CASSLEGTSGVGETQYF,TGTGCCAGCAGCTTGGAGGGGACTAGCGGGGTGGGGGAGACCCAGTACTTC,TRBV5-4,.,TRBD2,TRBJ2-5
CASLSTGTGYNEQYF,TGTGCCAGCTTGTCGACCGGGACAGGGTACAACGAGCAGTACTTC,TRBV2,.,TRBD1,TRBJ2-7
CSVVGLPGDAFF,TGCAGCGTCGTTGGTCTACCAGGGGATGCTTTCTTT,TRBV29-1,.,.,TRBJ1-1
CSVTDGGADTANEKLFF,TGCAGCGTTACCGACGGGGGGGCGGACACGGCTAATGAAAAACTGTTTTTT,TRBV29-1,.,.,TRBJ1-4
CASSEKGYGFVNTEAFF,TGCGCCAGCAGTGAGAAGGGGTATGGGTTCGTGAACACTGAAGCTTTCTTT,TRBV10-1,.,.,TRBJ1-1
CASSVGDRFTYNEQFF,TGTGCCAGCAGCGTAGGAGACAGGTTTACCTACAATGAGCAGTTCTTC,TRBV9,.,.,TRBJ2-1
CASSPDRWSYGYTF,TGTGCCAGCAGCCCGGACAGGTGGTCCTATGGCTACACCTTC,TRBV7-2,.,TRBD1,TRBJ1-2
CASSYGQGAETQYF,TGTGCCAGCAGCTATGGACAGGGGGCAGAGACCCAGTACTTC,TRBV9,few,TRBD1,TRBJ2-5
CASSPYATRVHSPLHF,TGTGCCAGCAGCCCCTATGCAACTAGGGTCCACTCACCCCTCCACTTT,TRBV3-1/TRBV3-2,.,.,TRBJ1-6